The rows below give T cell receptor beta chains drawn from one sample of a study of T cells expressing NK-cell markers. From the 5' RACE reads, TCRdb lists one entry per CDR3 protein and no DNA. This table holds fewer than 400,000 distinct CDR3 sequences. The material sequenced was blood T cells: a sorted CD56 or NKG2C T cell subset, CD4+ or CD8+ T cells, or bulk PBMC T cells (not recorded which). The source of these receptors is a woman in her forties or fifties in good health. Each CDR3 is given with its conserved first and last residue.

v_call	j_call	cdr3_aa
TRBV6-6	TRBJ2-7	CASSDRDVGSYEQYF
TRBV15	TRBJ1-1	CATRPGQGWTEAFF
TRBV27	TRBJ2-5	CASTMLRTGGAKGGEETQYF
TRBV7-3	TRBJ2-1	CASNEEHGASGRVHDGNEQFF
TRBV6-1	TRBJ2-1	CASSSSLAAPYNEQFF
TRBV6-5	TRBJ1-3	CASNGGPGNTIYF
TRBV20-1	TRBJ2-1	CSARRLGTALLEQFF
TRBV24-1	TRBJ2-3	CATSDFPGLRTDTQYF
TRBV5-1	TRBJ2-1	CASSLDGRAIYNEQFF
TRBV20-1	TRBJ2-3	CSARVLAGGLGDTQYF
TRBV7-9	TRBJ1-5	CASSLVGADQPQHF
TRBV20-1	TRBJ1-5	CSASVGTLFSNQPQHF
TRBV5-1	TRBJ2-5	CASSLVGRRETQYF
TRBV11-3	TRBJ2-2	CASSFTGTVTGELFF
TRBV5-1	TRBJ2-2	CASSSLGGAANTGELFF
TRBV24-1	TRBJ2-3	CATSDLAGGPVDTQYF
TRBV7-9	TRBJ2-2	CASIRTSGSGELFF
TRBV12-5	TRBJ1-5	CASAQGETQPQHF
TRBV11-2	TRBJ2-1	CASSLPAGASSEQFF
TRBV5-1	TRBJ2-5	CASSLDGRSRDRGTQYF
TRBV13	TRBJ2-7	CASSLRLAAKSYEQYF
TRBV15	TRBJ2-5	CATSRGGGGQETQYF
TRBV24-1	TRBJ2-2	CATSDSGPMKFGELFF
TRBV15	TRBJ2-2	CATSREGPAGGELFF
TRBV4-1	TRBJ1-4	CASSQDGSGATNEKLFF
TRBV2	TRBJ2-5	CASRGLPGVTQYF
TRBV20-1	TRBJ2-3	CSAYKRAGSTDTQYF
TRBV12-3/TRBV12-4	TRBJ2-5	CASMNRFQETQYF
TRBV6-1	TRBJ2-5	CASSGRGYQETQYF
TRBV3-1	TRBJ1-5	CASSQDLRVAQPQHF
TRBV7-2	TRBJ2-2	CASSSRASGELFF
TRBV7-2	TRBJ2-7	CASSPSSGRVSYEQYF
TRBV29-1	TRBJ2-5	CSVTPGTGVRETQYF
TRBV20-1	TRBJ2-2	CSARDSDRGLAGELFF
TRBV6-5	TRBJ1-5	CASSRSGEEGQPQHF
TRBV11-3	TRBJ2-5	CASSWQGETQYF
TRBV3-1	TRBJ2-4	CASSQAKNIQYF
TRBV29-1	TRBJ2-1	CSGAGTRSDEQFF
TRBV10-3	TRBJ1-1	CAITRTVHSNTEAFF
TRBV6-5	TRBJ1-5	CASGQWEGQPQHF
TRBV12-3/TRBV12-4	TRBJ2-1	CASSVWDNNEQFF
TRBV5-1	TRBJ1-1	CASSPFGMNTEAFF
TRBV14	TRBJ2-2	CASSHLTGRGTGELFF
TRBV3-1	TRBJ1-1	CASQMHTGAEAFF
TRBV2	TRBJ2-3	CASSREGLPRDTQYF
TRBV20-1	TRBJ2-7	CSARDRSGRFEQYF
TRBV6-6	TRBJ2-1	CASNLIPYNEQFF
TRBV10-2	TRBJ2-3	CASRSLDTDTQYF
TRBV10-3	TRBJ2-2	CAITGQGAVGELFF